This T cell receptor beta chain was observed in a study of T cell changes during pregnancy in multiple sclerosis. This clone was observed a handful of times. Only in-frame clones appear in the TCRdb table, and some are missing; sequencing was by immunoSEQ multiplex PCR. The sample carries approximately 58,000 clones, around 92% recorded once. The sample in question was peripheral blood, obtained in the second trimester of pregnancy. The source of this sequence is a female donor in good health, enrolled as a control in a pregnancy study.

The CDR3 DNA sequence: TGTGCCAGCATTCGAATGGGGTGGGGGCGGGAGGCCCCCTACGAGCAGTACTTC. Translating gives CASIRMGWGREAPYEQYF. The chain uses TRBV28 and TRBJ2-7; TRBD2 matches 8 bases. The CDR3 extends over 18 amino acids. V shed 7 bases, J shed 2 bases, and the junction held 19 bases outside the gene matches. Germline assignment: CDR1 MDHEN and CDR2 SYDVKM.